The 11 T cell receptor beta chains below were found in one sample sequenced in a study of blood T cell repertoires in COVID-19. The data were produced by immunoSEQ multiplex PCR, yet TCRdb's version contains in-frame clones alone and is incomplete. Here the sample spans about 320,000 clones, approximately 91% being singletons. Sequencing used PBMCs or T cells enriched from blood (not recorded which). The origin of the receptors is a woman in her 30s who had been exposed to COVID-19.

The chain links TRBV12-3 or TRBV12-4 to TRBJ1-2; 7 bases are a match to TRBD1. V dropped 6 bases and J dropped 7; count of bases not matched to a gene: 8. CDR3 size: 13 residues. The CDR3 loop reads CASSSDRVVGYTF. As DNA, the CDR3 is TGTGCCAGCAGCTCAGACAGGGTGGTTGGCTACACCTTC.

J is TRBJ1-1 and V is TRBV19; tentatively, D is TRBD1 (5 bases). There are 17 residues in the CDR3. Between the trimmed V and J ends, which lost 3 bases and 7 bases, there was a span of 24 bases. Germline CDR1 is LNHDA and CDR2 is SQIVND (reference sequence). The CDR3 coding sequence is TGTGCCAGTAGTATGTGGGCCAGTGGGGGGACGGCCGGTGAAGCTTTCTTT. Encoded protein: CASSMWASGGTAGEAFF.

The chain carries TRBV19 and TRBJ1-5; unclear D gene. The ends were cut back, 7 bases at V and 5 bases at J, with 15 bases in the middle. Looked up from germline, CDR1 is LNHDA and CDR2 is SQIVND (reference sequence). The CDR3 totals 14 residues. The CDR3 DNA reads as TGTGCCAGTACCCCGGGGAGTTCTTATCAGCCCCAGCATTTT. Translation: CASTPGSSYQPQHF.

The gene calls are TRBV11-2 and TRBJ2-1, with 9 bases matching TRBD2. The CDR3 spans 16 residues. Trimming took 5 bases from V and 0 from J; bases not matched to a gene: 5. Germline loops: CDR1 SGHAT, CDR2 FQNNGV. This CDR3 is CASSPKAGGSYNEQFF. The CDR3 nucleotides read TGTGCCAGCAGCCCGAAAGCGGGGGGCTCCTACAATGAGCAGTTCTTC.

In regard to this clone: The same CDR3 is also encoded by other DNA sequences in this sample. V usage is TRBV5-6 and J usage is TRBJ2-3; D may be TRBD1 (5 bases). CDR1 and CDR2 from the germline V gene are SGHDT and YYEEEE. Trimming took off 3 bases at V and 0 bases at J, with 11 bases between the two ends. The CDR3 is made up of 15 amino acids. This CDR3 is CASSWGPGSTDTQYF. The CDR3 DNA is TGTGCCAGCAGCTGGGGTCCAGGGAGCACAGATACGCAGTATTTT.

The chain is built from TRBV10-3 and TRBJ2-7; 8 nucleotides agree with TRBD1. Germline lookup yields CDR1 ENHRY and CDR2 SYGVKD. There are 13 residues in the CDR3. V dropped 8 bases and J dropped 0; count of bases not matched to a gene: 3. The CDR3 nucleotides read TGTGCCATCCGACAGGGGAGCTCCTACGAGCAGTACTTC. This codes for CAIRQGSSYEQYF.

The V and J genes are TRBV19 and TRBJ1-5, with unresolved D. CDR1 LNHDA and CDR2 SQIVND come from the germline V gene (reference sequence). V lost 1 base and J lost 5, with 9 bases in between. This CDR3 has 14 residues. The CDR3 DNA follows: TGTGCCAGTAGTATAGGTGGCAGATATCAGCCCCAGCATTTT. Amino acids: CASSIGGRYQPQHF.

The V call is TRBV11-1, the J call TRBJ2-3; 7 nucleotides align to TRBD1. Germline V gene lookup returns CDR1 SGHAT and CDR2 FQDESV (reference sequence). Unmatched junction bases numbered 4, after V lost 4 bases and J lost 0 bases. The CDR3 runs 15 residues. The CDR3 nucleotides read TGTGCCAGCAGCTACAGGGGTATTAGCACAGATACGCAGTATTTT. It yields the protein CASSYRGISTDTQYF.

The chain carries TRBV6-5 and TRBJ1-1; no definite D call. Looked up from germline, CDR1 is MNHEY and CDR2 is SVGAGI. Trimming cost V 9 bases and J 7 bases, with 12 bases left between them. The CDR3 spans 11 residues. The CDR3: CASLGRFEAFF. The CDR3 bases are TGTGCCAGTCTGGGCAGGTTTGAAGCTTTCTTT.

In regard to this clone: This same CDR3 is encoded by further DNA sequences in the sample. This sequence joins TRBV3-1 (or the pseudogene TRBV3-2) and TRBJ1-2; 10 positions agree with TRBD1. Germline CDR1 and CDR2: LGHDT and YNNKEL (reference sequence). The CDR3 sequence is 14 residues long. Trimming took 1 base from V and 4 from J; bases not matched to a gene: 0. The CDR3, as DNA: TGTGCCAGCAGCCAAGGGACAGGGGGCTATGGCTACACCTTC. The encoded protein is CASSQGTGGYGYTF.

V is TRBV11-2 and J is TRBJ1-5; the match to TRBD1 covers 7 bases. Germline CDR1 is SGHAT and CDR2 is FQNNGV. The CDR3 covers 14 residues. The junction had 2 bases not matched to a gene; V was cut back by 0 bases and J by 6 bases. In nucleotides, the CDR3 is TGTGCCAGCAGCTTAGATCCAGGGGGTCAGCCCCAGCATTTT. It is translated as CASSLDPGGQPQHF.